The next 21 T cell receptor beta chains were all read from a single sample in a study of human T cells and chemical hapten exposure. MiXCR, applied by TCRdb to the RACE reads, yields one record per CDR3 protein. The profile shows about 79,000 distinct CDR3 sequences, approximately 8% of them singletons. The time point is: healthy volunteer bleed at 6 weeks. Researchers extracted total RNA from unfractionated whole blood. What was sequenced was whole blood. These receptors were collected from a male donor in good health. Some clones in this sample may be carry-over from other donors' samples.

There are a few counts of this clonotype. The chain combines TRBV6-5 with TRBJ2-5; possible D gene TRBD1, 7 bases. V was clipped by 0 bases and J by 5 bases, with 13 bases between them. The germline CDR1 and CDR2 sequences are MNHEY and SVGAGI. The CDR3 has 15 residues. The CDR3 spells CASSYSRGDGETQYF. For the CDR3, the DNA is TGTGCCAGCAGTTACTCCAGGGGGGACGGGGAGACCCAGTACTTC.

V is TRBV30 and J is TRBJ1-3, with TRBD1 identical over 7 bases. Germline trimming cut 0 bases from V and 0 bases from J; bases unmatched to any gene: 8. Per the germline V gene, CDR1 is GTSNPN and CDR2 is SVGIG (reference sequence). The CDR3 totals 17 residues. CDR3 loop: CAWSVAGGLSSGNTIYF. The CDR3 DNA reads TGTGCCTGGAGTGTGGCAGGGGGATTGAGCTCTGGAAACACCATATATTTT.

The V gene is TRBV10-1, the J gene TRBJ2-3; 7 bases match TRBD2. This CDR3 is built from 15 residues. In germline, CDR1 is WNHNN, CDR2 SYGVQD (reference sequence). V lost 1 base and J lost 2; bases outside the gene matches: 3. CDR3 in DNA: TGCGCCAGCAGTGAGTTGGCGGGAGACACAGATACGCAGTATTTT. Amino acid sequence: CASSELAGDTDTQYF.

The chain carries TRBV27 and TRBJ1-1; tentatively, D is TRBD1 (5 bases). The CDR3 is 13 residues long. In germline, CDR1 is MNHEY, CDR2 SMNVEV (reference sequence). V was clipped by 6 bases and J by 7 bases, with 15 bases between them. The CDR3 loop reads CASSLDSLREAFF. In nucleotides, the CDR3 is TGTGCCAGCAGCCTCGACAGCTTACGTGAAGCTTTCTTT.

V gene TRBV3-1 combines with J gene TRBJ1-2; 8 bases line up with TRBD1. With 6 bases clipped from V and 3 bases from J, the junction kept 9 bases outside the gene matches. The germline V gene has CDR1 LGHDT and CDR2 YNNKEL (reference sequence). CDR3 length: 15 amino acids. The CDR3 protein is CASSRGAGGYYGYTF. The CDR3 DNA is TGTGCCAGCAGTCGCGGGGCAGGGGGCTACTATGGCTACACCTTC.

This clonotype was counted only a few times. The CDR3 region is CASSLAGNPYEQYF. The CDR3 region has the DNA TGTGCCAGCAGTTTAGCGGGAAATCCCTACGAGCAGTACTTC. The chain carries TRBV12-3 or TRBV12-4 and TRBJ2-7; D is unclear. The CDR3 contains 14 residues. Deletions cut 0 bases from V and 2 bases from J, with 8 bases between.

This clonotype appeared a few times. The V call is TRBV5-1, the J call TRBJ2-7; tentatively, D is TRBD1 or TRBD2 (7 bases each). Germline V gene data show CDR1 as SGHRS and CDR2 as YFSETQ. The CDR3 is 17 amino acids. The V gene lost 4 bases and the J gene lost 5 bases, with 25 bases spanning the gap. DNA of the CDR3: TGCGCCAGCAGCGGGTATCTCAGGGGGGAGGGCCTCCACGAGCAGTACTTC. Encoded protein: CASSGYLRGEGLHEQYF.

The rearrangement links TRBV7-9 to TRBJ2-1, with a possible D match to TRBD2 (5 bases). Trimming removed 2 bases from V and 10 bases from J, with 6 bases in between. Per the germline V gene, CDR1 is SEHNR and CDR2 is FQNEAQ (reference sequence). The CDR3 is 11 amino acids. The CDR3 coding sequence is TGTGCCAGCAGCTTACAGCGGGAGCAGTTCTTC. Encoded protein: CASSLQREQFF.

This clonotype was observed a few times. The chain recombines TRBV7-7 with TRBJ2-3; D gene unclear. The CDR3 has 13 residues. The germline gives CDR1 SSHAT, CDR2 FNYEAQ (reference sequence). The V and J ends lost 2 bases and 4 bases respectively, with 7 bases between them. Here the CDR3 DNA reads TGTGCCAGCAGCTTAACGGTCTCAGATACGCAGTATTTT. It is translated as CASSLTVSDTQYF.

This clonotype turned up a few times. V is TRBV5-6 and J is TRBJ1-3; a possible D gene is TRBD1 (5 bases). This CDR3 comprises 15 residues. With 4 bases removed from V and 7 bases from J, the gap between germline ends came to 18 bases. Germline CDR1 is SGHDT and CDR2 is YYEEEE. CDR3 protein: CASSNTLVRENTIYF. CDR3 sequence (DNA): TGTGCCAGCAGCAACACTCTGGTCAGGGAGAACACCATATATTTT.

The table lists this clonotype with a few counts. The chain couples TRBV10-3 to TRBJ2-3, with 9 nucleotides matching TRBD1. Germline trimming cut 6 bases from V and 4 bases from J; bases unmatched to any gene: 8. Germline CDR1 ENHRY, CDR2 SYGVKD. This CDR3 has 15 residues. For the CDR3, the DNA is TGTGCCATCAGCCTGGGACAGGGTCTTGCAGATACGCAGTATTTT. Its protein product is CAISLGQGLADTQYF.

The rearrangement links TRBV9 to TRBJ2-7, with TRBD2 matching over 11 bases. The V segment lost 0 bases and the J segment 0 bases; nucleotides outside the gene matches: 2. The CDR3 spans 16 residues. Per germline, CDR1 SGDLS and CDR2 YYNGEE. The CDR3 sequence: CASSVAGLAASYEQYF. CDR3 nucleotide sequence: TGTGCCAGCAGCGTAGCGGGACTAGCGGCCTCCTACGAGCAGTACTTC. Full variable domain (rest looked up from reference TRBV9 and TRBJ2-7): DSGVTQTPKHLITATGQRVTLRCSPRSGDLSVYWYQQSLDQGLQFLIQYYNGEERAKGNILERFSAQQFPDLHSELNLSSLELGDSALYFCASSVAGLAASYEQYFGPGTRLTVT.

This clonotype occurred a few times. The CDR3 DNA is TGTGCCAGCAGCAGGACAGGGGGCCAGGAGACCCAGTACTTC. It is translated as CASSRTGGQETQYF. This chain uses TRBV27 with TRBJ2-5, with 11 bases aligning to TRBD1. There are 14 residues in the CDR3. V was clipped by 6 bases and J by 5 bases; unmatched bases: 5. The germline CDR1 and CDR2 sequences are MNHEY and SMNVEV (reference sequence).

On this clonotype: This may arise from a read error, as a much more abundant clone is one base away. The missing conserved phenylalanine or tryptophan at the end of this CDR3 makes a read error likely. The J gene is TRBJ2-2, the V gene TRBV4-3, with 12 bases aligning to TRBD2. This CDR3 spans 16 amino acids. From germline, CDR1 is LGHNA and CDR2 YSLEER. With V trimmed by 1 base and J by 6 bases, 3 bases remained unmatched. The DNA for the CDR3 is TGCGCCAGCAGCCAAGGACTAGCGGGGGCGGCCGGGGAGCTGTTTTTG. As protein: CASSQGLAGAAGELFL.

This clonotype was seen many times. The chain uses TRBV6-1 and TRBJ1-6; D remains ambiguous. This CDR3 region has 15 residues. CDR1 is MNHNS and CDR2 is SASEGT in the germline V gene. Between the trimmed V and J ends, which lost 6 bases and 8 bases, there was a span of 17 bases. In nucleotides, the CDR3 is TGTGCCAGCAGAGCACCTGGGATTGCGGATTCACCCCTCCACTTT. This codes for CASRAPGIADSPLHF.

In its sample, this clonotype was seen a few times. This chain uses TRBV5-5 with TRBJ2-5; D not resolved. This CDR3 comprises 12 residues. Germline V lookup: CDR1 SGHKS, CDR2 YYEKEE (reference sequence). The V end lost 0 bases, the J end lost 5 bases, and 5 bases lay between the germline ends. This CDR3 is CASSLVRETQYF. For the CDR3, the DNA is TGTGCCAGCAGCTTGGTGCGTGAGACCCAGTACTTC.

This clonotype was detected only a few times. The rearrangement links TRBV7-8 to TRBJ2-5; 9 positions agree with TRBD2. The junction had 6 bases not matched to a gene; V was cut back by 4 bases and J by 3 bases. The CDR3 is made up of 15 amino acids. CDR1 SGHVS and CDR2 FQNEAQ come from the germline V gene. The CDR3 loop is CASSSEIAGEETQYF. Here the CDR3 DNA reads TGTGCCAGCAGCTCGGAAATAGCGGGGGAAGAGACCCAGTACTTC.

This clonotype was observed many times. The chain is built from TRBV12-3 or TRBV12-4 and TRBJ2-1, with a weak D call TRBD2 (7 bases). This CDR3 has 15 residues. Trimming stripped 5 bases from V and 6 bases from J, with 17 bases between. This CDR3 is CASSPGGVWGNEQFF. CDR3 DNA sequence: TGTGCCAGCAGTCCGGGGGGCGTGTGGGGCAATGAGCAGTTCTTC.

This rearrangement joins TRBV6-5 to TRBJ2-3; 11 bases are shared with TRBD2. The CDR3 length is 15 residues. Germline V lookup: CDR1 MNHEY, CDR2 SVGAGI. With 5 bases clipped from V and 3 bases from J, the junction kept 4 bases outside the gene matches. CDR3 in amino acids: CASSATSGTTDTQYF. The CDR3 bases are TGTGCCAGCAGTGCGACTAGCGGGACGACAGATACGCAGTATTTT.

This clonotype has at least ten counts. The V call is TRBV6-6, the J call TRBJ2-7; D is unresolved. The CDR3 is 12 residues long. Germline V gene data show CDR1 as MNHNY and CDR2 as SVGAGI (reference sequence). Trimming stripped 0 bases from V and 0 bases from J, with 0 bases between. CDR3 residues: CASSYSSYEQYF. The DNA of the CDR3 is TGTGCCAGCAGTTACTCCTCCTACGAGCAGTACTTC.

The rearrangement uses TRBV5-1 and TRBJ2-1, with TRBD2 matching 13 bases. CDR3 length: 18 amino acids. Germline V gives CDR1 SGHRS, CDR2 YFSETQ. V was pared by 6 bases and J by 6 bases, with 15 bases of the junction left unmatched. In DNA, the CDR3 is TGCGCCAGCACGAGAGGGGGGGGACTAGCGGGGAAATCCAATGAGCAGTTCTTC. Translation: CASTRGGGLAGKSNEQFF.